This TCR beta chain was captured by sequencing in a study of cytomegalovirus exposure and HLA in healthy donors. General study results and limits: An apparent linkage of common viral pathogens to several of the most significant clusters emerged in a later analysis.

PCR primers comprised 60 Vbeta and 13 Jbeta primers. Assay used: immunoSEQ multiplex PCR; TCRdb lists only in-frame clones, some missing. The table has tens of thousands of clones, roughly two thirds seen once. This clone was detected a few times. Antigen: not known. The origin of this receptor is a man between 60 and 70 years old in good health and CMV-seropositive. The material sequenced was PBMCs.

For the CDR3, the DNA is TGTGCCAGCAGCTTAGTTTTTGGGTCGACAGGGGGCGCCGGCTATGGCTACACCTTC. Protein: CASSLVFGSTGGAGYGYTF. The V call is TRBV7-2, the J call TRBJ1-2, with 10 nucleotides matching TRBD1. V gave up 1 base and J gave up 4 bases; unmatched junction bases: 15. The CDR3 has 19 residues. Germline V gene lookup returns CDR1 SGHTA and CDR2 FQGNSA.